These 13 T cell receptor beta chains share one sample of origin, sequenced in a study of T cells after yellow fever vaccination. TCRdb called the 5' RACE reads again in MiXCR, with one record for every CDR3 protein. The sample carries approximately 580,000 distinct CDR3 sequences, around 17% recorded once. The source material was PBMCs, sampled 4 to 5 days after the first yellow fever vaccination. Receptors were obtained from a man aged 18-30 years who received the YFV17D yellow fever vaccine.

This clonotype has more than one count but fewer than ten. This chain connects TRBV15 to TRBJ2-7, with D perhaps matching TRBD1 or TRBD2 (5 bases each). There are 15 residues in the CDR3. Germline V gene lookup returns CDR1 LNHNV and CDR2 YYDKDF (reference sequence). With 1 base removed from V and 4 bases from J, the gap between germline ends came to 14 bases. CDR3 in DNA: TGTGCCACCAGCAGAGGTAGGGACGGCCTGTACGAGCAGTACTTC. Residues: CATSRGRDGLYEQYF.

This clonotype was counted a few times. The chain couples TRBV3-1 to TRBJ2-7; TRBD1 matches 10 bases. The CDR3 spans 14 residues. Germline CDR1 and CDR2: LGHDT and YNNKEL (reference sequence). Germline trimming cut 8 bases from V and 4 bases from J; bases unmatched to any gene: 8. The CDR3 nucleotides read TGTGCCAGCGGCGGGACAGGGGCGCGGTACGAGCAGTACTTC. Its protein product is CASGGTGARYEQYF.

This clonotype has ten or more counts. The rearrangement joins TRBV20-1 to TRBJ1-1; 7 nucleotides align to TRBD1. Germline values: CDR1 DFQATT, CDR2 SNEGSKA (reference sequence). The CDR3 contains 16 residues. V dropped 6 bases and J dropped 4; count of bases not matched to a gene: 17. The CDR3 sequence: CSAKLTGDGCCTEAFF. The DNA of the CDR3 is TGCAGTGCAAAACTTACAGGGGACGGTTGCTGCACTGAAGCTTTCTTT.

This clonotype turned up a few times. The chain employs TRBV6-1 and TRBJ1-2; 9 positions match TRBD1. CDR3 size: 14 residues. J gave up 8 bases and V 7 bases, and 11 bases lay outside the gene matches. CDR1 and CDR2 (germline): MNHNS, SASEGT. CDR3 nucleotide sequence: TGTGCCAGCAAACAGGGGGCGGGGACCCTCGGCTACACCTTC. Its translation: CASKQGAGTLGYTF.

J is TRBJ1-1 and V is TRBV2; no reliable D call. This CDR3 spans 14 amino acids. V lost 8 bases to trimming and J lost 1 base, with 14 bases between them. Germline CDR1 and CDR2: SNHLY and FYNNEI. CDR3 nucleotides: TGTGCCAGCGGCAAGACCGCGGGGAACACTGAAGCTTTCTTT. This sequence encodes CASGKTAGNTEAFF.

The V gene is TRBV6-2 or TRBV6-3, the J gene TRBJ1-2; D is uncertain. The germline CDR1 and CDR2 sequences are MNHEY and SVGEGT. V lost 9 bases to trimming and J lost 7 bases, with 18 bases between them. The CDR3 is 13 residues long. In DNA, the CDR3 is TGTGCCAGTTCGGCCGAATACATTGGTGGCTACACCTTC. Translated: CASSAEYIGGYTF.

The rearrangement links TRBV4-3 to TRBJ2-4; 8 positions match TRBD1. The V gene end was trimmed by 0 bases and the J gene end by 8 bases; junction bases not matched to a gene: 6. Germline V lookup: CDR1 LGHNA, CDR2 YSLEER. The CDR3 contains 15 residues. The CDR3 here is CASSQDKGQGYIQYF. In DNA, the CDR3 is TGCGCCAGCAGCCAAGATAAAGGACAGGGCTACATTCAGTACTTC.

The chain recombines TRBV5-1 with TRBJ2-1, with D tentatively TRBD1 (6 bases). Deletions cut 5 bases from V and 4 bases from J, with 22 bases between. This CDR3 contains 17 residues. The germline CDR1 and CDR2 sequences are SGHRS and YFSETQ. The CDR3: CASRRGRGVGGYNEQFF. Written as DNA, the CDR3 is TGCGCCAGCAGACGGGGCAGGGGTGTCGGTGGTTACAATGAGCAGTTCTTC.

This clonotype was observed a few times. The rearrangement links TRBV5-1 to TRBJ1-4, with 7 bases matching TRBD1. Germline CDR1 SGHRS, CDR2 YFSETQ. The CDR3 is 14 residues long. The V gene end was trimmed by 4 bases and the J gene end by 10 bases; junction bases not matched to a gene: 10. In DNA form, the CDR3 reads TGCGCCAGCAGCGACGACAGGGAGAGAGGAAAACTGTTTTTT. It yields the protein CASSDDRERGKLFF.

With regard to this clonotype: A much larger clone is a single base away; this may be a read error. This chain links TRBV12-3 or TRBV12-4 with TRBJ1-1; no firm D call. This CDR3 is 14 amino acids long. The CDR3 DNA sequence: TGTGCCAGCAGTTTCCGGGTGGGGAACCCTGAAGCTTTCTTT. Its protein product is CASSFRVGNPEAFF.

This clonotype has more than one count but fewer than ten. The chain has TRBV12-3 or TRBV12-4 and TRBJ2-3; 10 bases line up with TRBD2. The CDR3 loop spans 14 amino acids. The J segment lost 3 bases and the V segment lost 7 bases, leaving 4 bases of the junction unmatched. CDR3 coding DNA: TGTGCCAGCACCAAACTAGCGGGAACAGATACGCAGTATTTT. Translation: CASTKLAGTDTQYF.

This rearrangement joins TRBV16 to TRBJ2-7; D is possibly TRBD1 (5 bases). The length of the CDR3 is 15 residues. The V and J ends lost 0 bases and 6 bases respectively, with 15 bases between them. Germline CDR1 is KGHSY and CDR2 is FQNENV. CDR3 DNA sequence: TGTGCCAGCAGCCAATCACAGGTTTCCGAGCGCGAGCAGTACTTC. Amino acids: CASSQSQVSEREQYF.

As DNA, the CDR3 is TGTGCCAGCAGCTTGGAACTCGGGGAGTCCTACGAGCAGTACTTC. Its translation is CASSLELGESYEQYF. The chain uses TRBV5-4 and TRBJ2-7; maybe TRBD2 (5 bases). The CDR3 covers 15 residues. The ends were cut back, 0 bases at V and 1 base at J, with 11 bases in the middle. CDR1 and CDR2 from the germline V gene are SGHNT and YYREEE (reference sequence). Together with reference TRBV5-4 and TRBJ2-7, the CDR3 gives the full variable domain: ETGVTQSPTHLIKTRGQQVTLRCSSQSGHNTVSWYQQALGQGPQFIFQYYREEENGRGNFPPRFSGLQFPNYSSELNVNALELDDSALYLCASSLELGESYEQYFGPGTRLTVT.